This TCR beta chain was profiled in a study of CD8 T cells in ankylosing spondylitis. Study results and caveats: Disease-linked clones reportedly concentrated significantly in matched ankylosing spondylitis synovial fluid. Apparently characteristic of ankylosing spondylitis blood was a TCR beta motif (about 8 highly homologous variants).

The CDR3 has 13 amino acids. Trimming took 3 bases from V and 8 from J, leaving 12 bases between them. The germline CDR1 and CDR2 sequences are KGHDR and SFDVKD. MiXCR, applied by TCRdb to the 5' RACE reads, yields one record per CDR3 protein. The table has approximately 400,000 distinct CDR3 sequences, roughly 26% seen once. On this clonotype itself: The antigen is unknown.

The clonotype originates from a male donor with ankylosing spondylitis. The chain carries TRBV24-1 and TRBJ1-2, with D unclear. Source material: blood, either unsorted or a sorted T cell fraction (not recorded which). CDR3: CATSDPDREGYTF. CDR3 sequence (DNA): TGTGCCACCAGTGATCCCGACCGTGAAGGCTACACCTTC.